Below, one TCR beta chain is given with its context. The antigen is undetermined. This sample's time point: week 23, last vaccination. Doses consisted of 300 ug of mutant IDH1 20-mer peptide each, paired with topical imiquimod. Some clones are missing from TCRdb's copy, which holds only in-frame ones; the method was immunoSEQ multiplex PCR. The table shows 50,000 to 60,000 clones, with approximately 80% occurring only once. This sample was taken from a study of a mutant IDH1 vaccine in newly diagnosed glioma. For the study at large: Once 4-6 weeks had passed after radiotherapy alone, vaccination started, or it started with temozolomide cycles. Treated patients, averaging around 40 years, were about 60% male and about 40% female. The therapy given earlier, which was standard therapy, consisted of radiotherapy, temozolomide, or both, and most of the patients received both.

The J segment lost 2 bases and the V segment lost 4 bases, leaving 8 bases of the junction unmatched. CDR3 length: 16 amino acids. CDR1 SGHRS and CDR2 YFSETQ come from the germline V gene. The material sequenced was PBMCs, taken from a glioma patient whose treatment included an IDH1 peptide vaccine. This chain connects TRBV5-1 to TRBJ2-3; 9 bases are shared with TRBD2. The receptor's source is a man aged 35 to 55 with glioma. The CDR3 DNA follows: TGCGCCAGCAGCAGCACTAGCGGGCGAAACACAGATACGCAGTATTTT. It yields the protein CASSSTSGRNTDTQYF.